The rows below give T cell receptor beta chains drawn from one sample of a study of identifying expanded T cells in peripheral blood. Some clones are missing from TCRdb's copy, which holds only in-frame ones; the method was immunoSEQ multiplex PCR. This table holds 70,000 to 100,000 clones, about 90% found once. Sequenced input: blood. These TCRs come from a person aged 18 to 69 in good health. The CDR3 runs from the conserved cysteine through the conserved F or W. The D gene is left open where the match is weak. Expanded clones are given a class, and other clones once, few, many or no size at all.

v_call	d_call	clone_size	j_call	cdr3_nt	cdr3_aa
TRBV29-1	NA	NA	TRBJ2-1	TGCAGCGTTGAAGACTGGCGGGACAATGAGCAGTTCTTC	CSVEDWRDNEQFF
TRBV7-3	NA	NA	TRBJ2-3	TGTGCCAGCAGCTTCGGGTCCACAGATACGCAGTATTTT	CASSFGSTDTQYF
TRBV6-5	TRBD2	NA	TRBJ2-3	TGTGCCAGCAGTTGGCTAGCGGGGGGCACAGATACGCAGTATTTT	CASSWLAGGTDTQYF
TRBV10-3	NA	NA	TRBJ1-1	TGTGCCATCAGTGGGGGGGACACTGAAGCTTTCTTT	CAISGGDTEAFF
TRBV7-3	TRBD1	few	TRBJ2-2	TGTGCCAGCCGGACAGGGGCGAACACCGGGGAGCTGTTTTTT	CASRTGANTGELFF
TRBV4-2	TRBD1	NA	TRBJ1-1	TGTGCCAGCAGCCAAGAGGCCAGGGGGCGCATGAACACTGAAGCTTTCTTT	CASSQEARGRMNTEAFF
TRBV27	TRBD1	NA	TRBJ1-2	TGTGCCAGCAGTGTCAGGGGGCAGGCTAACTATGGCTACACCTTC	CASSVRGQANYGYTF
TRBV7-6	TRBD1	NA	TRBJ2-2	TGTGCCAGCAGCCGGACCGGGACAGGGGTCACCGGGGAGCTGTTTTTT	CASSRTGTGVTGELFF
TRBV4-2	TRBD1	NA	TRBJ2-7	TGTGCCAGCAGCCAGGACAGGGTCACGTTCGAGCAGTACTTC	CASSQDRVTFEQYF
TRBV5-1	NA	NA	TRBJ2-1	TGCGCCAGCAGCCTAGGGGCTGGGGAGGATGAGCAGTTCTTC	CASSLGAGEDEQFF
TRBV11-2	NA	NA	TRBJ2-5	TGTGCCAGCAGCTTAAGGACAACAAGACAGGAGACCCAGTACTTC	CASSLRTTRQETQYF
TRBV10-3	NA	NA	TRBJ2-2	TGTGCCACATTCCCTCGGGGAGGGGGCGGCACCGGGGAGCTGTTTTTT	CATFPRGGGGTGELFF
TRBV6-1	TRBD1	NA	TRBJ1-3	TGTGCCAGCAGTGAAGACAGGGGGAGGTCTGGAAACACCATATATTTT	CASSEDRGRSGNTIYF
TRBV4-3	TRBD2	NA	TRBJ2-7	TGCGCCAGCAGCCTCGGCCCGGGGGGGTTTTCCGAGCAGTACTTC	CASSLGPGGFSEQYF
TRBV11-2	NA	NA	TRBJ2-1	TGTGCCAGCAGCCTTGCGACGGTAAGCTACAATGAGCAGTTCTTC	CASSLATVSYNEQFF
TRBV30	TRBD1	NA	TRBJ2-7	TGTGCCTGGAGTGGACAGGGTGCCGAGCAGTACTTC	CAWSGQGAEQYF
TRBV6-5	NA	NA	TRBJ2-5	TGTGCCAGCAGCAGAGGGGAGACCCAGTACTTC	CASSRGETQYF
TRBV13	TRBD1	NA	TRBJ1-5	TGTGCCAGCAGCCAACAGGGGAACAATCAGCCCCAGCATTTT	CASSQQGNNQPQHF
TRBV11-2	NA	NA	TRBJ2-1	TGTGCCAGCAGCTTAGATCTACTCGGGGCACACAATGAGCAGTTCTTC	CASSLDLLGAHNEQFF
TRBV28	NA	NA	TRBJ2-1	TGTGCCAGCAGAAAACTACAGGGTAGAGGTGAGCAGTTCTTC	CASRKLQGRGEQFF
TRBV28	TRBD2	NA	TRBJ2-2	TGTGCCAGCAGGGGGGGGAGAGGTGGCACCGGGGAGCTGTTTTTT	CASRGGRGGTGELFF
TRBV7-2	NA	NA	TRBJ2-5	TGTGCCAGCAGCCGAGGGGAGACCCAGTACTTC	CASSRGETQYF
TRBV6-6	NA	NA	TRBJ2-1	TGTGCCACCTTAAGAGCTAGCTCCTACAATGAGCAGTTCTTC	CATLRASSYNEQFF
TRBV4-3	TRBD2	NA	TRBJ2-2	TGCGCCAGCAGGGGGACTAGCGGGACCGGGAACACCGGGGAGCTGTTTTTT	CASRGTSGTGNTGELFF
TRBV5-4	TRBD1	once	TRBJ1-2	TGTGCCAGCAGCTTGGAGGGACAGGGTCATTTTGGCTACACCTTC	CASSLEGQGHFGYTF
TRBV28	NA	NA	TRBJ2-2	TGTGCCAGCAGTTTTGGCCAGCTGGCAATGCGTAGGGCCGGGGAGCTGTTTTTT	CASSFGQLAMRRAGELFF
TRBV4-3	TRBD2	NA	TRBJ2-1	TGCGCCAGCAGCCAAGATTTAGGCGGGAGTAGCCCTAGTGAGCAGTTCTTC	CASSQDLGGSSPSEQFF
TRBV25-1	NA	NA	TRBJ2-7	TGTGCCAGCAGTGAATCGAAATCCGGCTCCTACGAGCAGTACTTC	CASSESKSGSYEQYF
TRBV5-1	NA	NA	TRBJ2-7	TGCGCCAGCAGCCAAGACTACGAGCAGTACTTC	CASSQDYEQYF
TRBV7-6	NA	NA	TRBJ2-4	TGTGCCAGCAGCCCCGGGGGTTCCCAAAACATTCAGTACTTC	CASSPGGSQNIQYF
TRBV19	NA	NA	TRBJ1-5	TGTGCCAGTAGGAAAACACAGGGAAGTTATAGCAATCAGCCCCAGCATTTT	CASRKTQGSYSNQPQHF
TRBV9	NA	NA	TRBJ2-2	TGTGCCAGCAGCCCCGTTGGGGGCGGGGTTACCGGGGAGCTGTTTTTT	CASSPVGGGVTGELFF
TRBV10-1	NA	NA	TRBJ2-5	TGCGCCAGCAGTGAGTCGGGGGTTGTCGGGGAGACCCAGTACTTC	CASSESGVVGETQYF
TRBV7-3	TRBD2	NA	TRBJ2-3	TGTGCCAGCAGCCTACTAGCGGACGGCACAGATACGCAGTATTTT	CASSLLADGTDTQYF
TRBV20-1	TRBD1	NA	TRBJ2-1	TGCAGTGCTAACGACAGGGTTGAGCAGTTCTTC	CSANDRVEQFF
TRBV1	NA	NA	TRBJ1-5	TGCACCAGCAGCCAAGATGCGCAGGCGCAGCCTGGAAGTACTAGCAATCAGCCCCAGCATTTT	CTSSQDAQAQPGSTSNQPQHF
TRBV19	TRBD1	NA	TRBJ1-1	TGTGCCAGTAGTCCCGTGGACAGGGGGGGCACTGAAGCTTTCTTT	CASSPVDRGGTEAFF
TRBV29-1	TRBD2	NA	TRBJ2-1	TGCAGCGTCCCCCGGACTAGCGGGAACAGTGAGCAGTTCTTC	CSVPRTSGNSEQFF
TRBV29-1	NA	NA	TRBJ2-5	TGCAGCACCACCCGGACAGTTCAAGAGACCCAGTACTTC	CSTTRTVQETQYF
TRBV28	NA	NA	TRBJ1-5	TGTGCCAGCAGTCCACCCCAACCAGTTAGCAATCAGCCCCAGCATTTT	CASSPPQPVSNQPQHF
TRBV2	TRBD1	NA	TRBJ2-5	TGTGCCAGCAGCCTAGGACAGGGTCGAAAGACCCAGTACTTC	CASSLGQGRKTQYF
TRBV5-5	NA	NA	TRBJ2-3	TGTGCCAGCAGCGCGGACAGCACAGATACGCAGTATTTT	CASSADSTDTQYF
TRBV2	TRBD2	once	TRBJ2-1	TGTGCCAGCACCGCTGGACTAGCGGGGAACAATGAGCAGTTCTTC	CASTAGLAGNNEQFF
TRBV9	NA	once	TRBJ2-7	TGTGCCAGCAGCGTAGGGAGTAGCGGTTCCTACGAGCAGTACTTC	CASSVGSSGSYEQYF
TRBV12-2	NA	NA	TRBJ2-7	TGTGCAAGTCGCTCCCGGGGGCGGGTCGACGAGCAGTACTTC	CASRSRGRVDEQYF
TRBV7-9	NA	NA	TRBJ2-7	TGTGCCAGCAGCTACGGGCAACAGATCTACGAGCAGTACTTC	CASSYGQQIYEQYF
TRBV18	TRBD1	once	TRBJ2-7	TGTGCCAGCTCATCTCCGGGACAGGGGTACGAGCAGTACTTC	CASSSPGQGYEQYF
TRBV13	TRBD2	NA	TRBJ2-1	TGTGCCAGCAGCCTCCGGGAGGGGTCGAGACACGATGAGCAGTTCTTC	CASSLREGSRHDEQFF
TRBV6-5	TRBD1	NA	TRBJ2-7	TGTGCCAGCAGTTACTTCTCCAGGGGGCCCGACGAGCAGTACTTC	CASSYFSRGPDEQYF
TRBV6-4	TRBD1	once	TRBJ1-6	TGTGCCAGCAGTCGACAGGGATATAATTCACCCCTCCACTTT	CASSRQGYNSPLHF
TRBV10-2	TRBD2	few	TRBJ2-7	TGCGCCAGCAGTGAGTCGTTAGCTAGCGGGGGGCCCTACGAGCAGTACTTC	CASSESLASGGPYEQYF
TRBV5-1	NA	NA	TRBJ2-7	TGCGCCAGCAGCTTGGGGCCCCGCTTAGGATTTGGGACCCCGGGGTATAGCTACGAGCAGTACTTC	CASSLGPRLGFGTPGYSYEQYF
TRBV7-9	NA	NA	TRBJ2-3	TGTGCCAGCAGCCAAGGACTCGGCACAGATACGCAGTATTTT	CASSQGLGTDTQYF